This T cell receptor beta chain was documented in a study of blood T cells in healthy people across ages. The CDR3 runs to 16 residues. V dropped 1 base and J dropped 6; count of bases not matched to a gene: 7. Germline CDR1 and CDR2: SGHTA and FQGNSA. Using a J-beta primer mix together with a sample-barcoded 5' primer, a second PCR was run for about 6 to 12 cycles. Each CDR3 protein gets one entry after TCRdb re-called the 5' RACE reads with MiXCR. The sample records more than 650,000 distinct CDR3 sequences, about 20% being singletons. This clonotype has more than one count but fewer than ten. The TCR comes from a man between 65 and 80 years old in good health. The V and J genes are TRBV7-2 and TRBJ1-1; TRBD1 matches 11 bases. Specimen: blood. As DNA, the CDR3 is TGTGCCAGCAGCTTAGTAACCCCGGGACAGGGGGCTGAAGCTTTCTTT. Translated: CASSLVTPGQGAEAFF.